Listed below are T cell receptor beta chains from one sample, sequenced in a study of T cell changes during pregnancy in multiple sclerosis. Here immunoSEQ multiplex PCR was the method, and the copy in TCRdb shows in-frame clones only, minus some. The sample has roughly 58,000 clones, over 85% seen once. Sequences were derived from CD8+ T cells from peripheral blood mononuclear cells, sampled before pregnancy. The receptors were gathered from a female donor with multiple sclerosis, enrolled in a pregnancy study. Both conserved end residues are part of each CDR3. A D gene is named only where the DNA matches it firmly. Size tells how often a clone was seen (once, few, many) or the class of an expanded clone, and some rows leave it out.

j_gene,v_gene,len,d_gene,abundance,CDR3nt,CDR3aa
TRBJ2-7,TRBV7-2,16,TRBD1,NA,TGTGCCAGCAGCTTAACGTTGGGACAGGGGGCTTTCGAGCAGTACTTC,CASSLTLGQGAFEQYF
TRBJ2-7,TRBV7-2,12,TRBD2,NA,TGTGCCAGCAGCTTCTCCGGGGGGGAGCAGTACTTC,CASSFSGGEQYF
TRBJ1-1,TRBV30,10,NA,NA,TGTGCCTGGAGGACAGCTGAAGCTTTCTTT,CAWRTAEAFF
TRBJ2-1,TRBV4-1,16,NA,NA,TGCGCCAGCAGCCCCATGCCCTGGGGGGTAGGGAATGAGCAGTTCTTC,CASSPMPWGVGNEQFF
TRBJ2-5,TRBV4-3,16,TRBD2,once,TGCGCCAGCAGCCAAGCTAGCGGGGGGTACCAAGAGACCCAGTACTTC,CASSQASGGYQETQYF
TRBJ2-7,TRBV11-2,16,TRBD2,NA,TGTGCCAGCAGCTTCGGGTGGGGAGGGGCGGGTTACGAGCAGTACTTC,CASSFGWGGAGYEQYF
TRBJ2-3,TRBV10-3,15,NA,NA,TGTGCCATCAGTGAGAGTTTGGCCCTAGCAGATACGCAGTATTTT,CAISESLALADTQYF
TRBJ1-3,TRBV27,14,TRBD1,NA,TGTGCCAGCAGTGACAGGGGGCCGGGAAACACCATATATTTT,CASSDRGPGNTIYF
TRBJ2-7,TRBV27,13,NA,NA,TGTGCCAGCAGTTTATTGGGCCCCTACGAGCAGTACTTC,CASSLLGPYEQYF
TRBJ1-5,TRBV10-1,22,TRBD1,NA,TGCGCCAGCAGTTTGCAGGGGGACAGCCTACCCGTGGTCCTTGAGGGCAATCAGCCCCAGCATTTT,CASSLQGDSLPVVLEGNQPQHF
TRBJ1-2,TRBV5-6,13,NA,few,TGTGCCAGCAGCTTGGGGCGCGGCTATGGCTACACCTTC,CASSLGRGYGYTF
TRBJ1-2,TRBV10-3,14,TRBD1,NA,TGTGCCTACCGACAGGGCGGTCTTCCATATGGCTACACCTTC,CAYRQGGLPYGYTF
TRBJ2-7,TRBV6-5,13,NA,once,TGTGCCAGCAGCCCAAGCGGGCATGACGAGCAGTACTTC,CASSPSGHDEQYF
TRBJ1-2,TRBV5-4,14,NA,NA,TGTGCCAGCAGCTTGGAGGGGGGGGGCTATGGCTACACCTTC,CASSLEGGGYGYTF
TRBJ2-1,TRBV4-3,13,NA,NA,TGCGCCAGCAGCCCCTCAACATGGAATGAGCAGTTCTTC,CASSPSTWNEQFF
TRBJ1-5,TRBV6-5,14,NA,NA,TGTGCCAGCAGTTACTCCCTTAGCAATCAGCCCCAGCATTTT,CASSYSLSNQPQHF
TRBJ2-2,TRBV5-5,16,NA,NA,TGTGCCAGCAGCTTGAATAAACGCCTAAACACCGGGGAGCTGTTTTTT,CASSLNKRLNTGELFF
TRBJ1-1,TRBV6-4,13,NA,few,TGTGCCAGCAGGTCTGGAGAGAACACTGAAGCTTTCTTT,CASRSGENTEAFF
TRBJ1-1,TRBV29-1,13,NA,NA,TGCAGCGTAAGGGGGGGCAAGAACACTGAAGCTTTCTTT,CSVRGGKNTEAFF
TRBJ1-2,TRBV9,12,NA,NA,TGTGCCAGCAGCGTAGATAGCATCGGCTACACCTTC,CASSVDSIGYTF
TRBJ2-7,TRBV5-4,15,NA,NA,TGTGCCAGCAGCTCCAGGGCGATTCAGGACTACGAGCAGTACTTC,CASSSRAIQDYEQYF
TRBJ2-3,TRBV4-3,16,TRBD2,NA,TGCGCCAGCAGCCAGGTAGCGGGGGGAAGCCCAGATACGCAGTATTTT,CASSQVAGGSPDTQYF
TRBJ1-1,TRBV9,14,NA,NA,TGTGCCAGCAGCGTAGGTAACACCAACACTGAAGCTTTCTTT,CASSVGNTNTEAFF
TRBJ2-7,TRBV9,14,NA,NA,TGTGCCAGCAGCGCTGGACACGTCTCCTACGAGCAGTACTTC,CASSAGHVSYEQYF
TRBJ1-5,TRBV19,16,TRBD1,NA,TGTGCCAGTAGTAGGGGGACAGGTCATAGCAATCAGCCCCAGCATTTT,CASSRGTGHSNQPQHF
TRBJ1-2,TRBV7-9,13,NA,NA,TGTGCCAGCAGCAACGGAGGCCACCGGGACTACACCTTC,CASSNGGHRDYTF
TRBJ1-2,TRBV11-2,11,TRBD1,NA,TGTGCCAGCGGGCAGGGGGATGGCTACACCTTC,CASGQGDGYTF